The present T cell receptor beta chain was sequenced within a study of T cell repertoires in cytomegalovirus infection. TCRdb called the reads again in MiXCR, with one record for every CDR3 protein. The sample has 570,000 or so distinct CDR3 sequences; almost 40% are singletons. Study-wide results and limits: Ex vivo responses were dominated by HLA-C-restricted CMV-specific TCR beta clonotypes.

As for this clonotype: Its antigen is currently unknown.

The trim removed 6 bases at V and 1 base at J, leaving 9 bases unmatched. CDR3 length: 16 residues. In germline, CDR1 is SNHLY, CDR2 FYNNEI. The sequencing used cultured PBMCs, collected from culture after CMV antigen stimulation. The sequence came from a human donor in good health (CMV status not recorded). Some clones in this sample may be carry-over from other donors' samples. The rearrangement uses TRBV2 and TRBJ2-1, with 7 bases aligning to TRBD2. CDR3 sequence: CASSPSGTTSYNEQFF. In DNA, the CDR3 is TGTGCCAGCAGCCCATCAGGGACTACTTCCTACAATGAGCAGTTCTTC.